What follows are 18 T cell receptor beta chains derived from one specimen sequenced in a study of blood T cell repertoires in COVID-19. Assay used: immunoSEQ multiplex PCR; TCRdb lists only in-frame clones, some missing. The table records 85,000 to 110,000 clones, about 90% of them present only once. Sequenced input: peripheral blood. These TCRs come from a man aged 50 to 60 in a cohort sampled during active COVID-19.

The chain employs TRBV5-5 and TRBJ2-7, with 9 bases aligning to TRBD1. Unmatched junction bases numbered 15, after V lost 4 bases and J lost 7 bases. Germline assignment: CDR1 SGHKS and CDR2 YYEKEE (reference sequence). The CDR3 runs to 16 residues. The CDR3 nucleotides read TGTGCCAGCAGCGCGCCGGGACAGGGCCGCCGGATAGAGCAGTACGTC. Translating gives CASSAPGQGRRIEQYV.

This clone occurred once. The chain joins TRBV9 to TRBJ1-6; TRBD1 matches at 7 bases. Trimming at V came to 0 bases and at J to 7 bases, leaving 10 bases not matched to a gene. Germline values: CDR1 SGDLS, CDR2 YYNGEE. This CDR3 is built from 17 residues. In nucleotides, the CDR3 is TGTGCCAGCAGCGTAGAAGAGGGGGCGCTGAGGAATTCACCCCTCCACTTT. Its translation: CASSVEEGALRNSPLHF.

This clone turned up a few times. This chain joins TRBV19 and TRBJ1-4; perhaps TRBD1 as D (5 bases). The CDR3 runs 14 residues. V was clipped by 6 bases and J by 7 bases, with 15 bases between them. Germline CDR1 LNHDA, CDR2 SQIVND (reference sequence). The CDR3 loop is CASRGGSWGEKLFF. CDR3 sequence (DNA): TGTGCCAGTAGGGGGGGGTCTTGGGGTGAAAAACTGTTTTTT.

This clone occurred once. The chain joins TRBV18 to TRBJ1-2; 9 bases fit TRBD1. Germline-derived CDR1 and CDR2 are KGHSH and LQKENI. The CDR3 totals 15 residues. The V gene end was trimmed by 5 bases and the J gene end by 7 bases; junction bases not matched to a gene: 11. The CDR3: CASSAGRDRDAGYTF. CDR3 DNA: TGTGCCAGCTCAGCCGGCCGGGACAGGGATGCTGGCTACACCTTC.

As for this clone: Different DNA sequences within this sample yield the same CDR3. The chain combines TRBV24-1 with TRBJ2-5; 8 positions agree with TRBD1. V shed 2 bases and J 2 bases; nucleotides not matched to a gene: 3. Germline V gene lookup returns CDR1 KGHDR and CDR2 SFDVKD. This CDR3 region has 15 residues. The DNA for the CDR3 is TGTGCCACCAGTGATTCCGGACAGGGTCAAGAGACCCAGTACTTC. Protein product: CATSDSGQGQETQYF.

V usage is TRBV5-1 and J usage is TRBJ1-2, with TRBD1 matching 9 bases. Germline lookup yields CDR1 SGHRS and CDR2 YFSETQ. This CDR3 has 13 residues. The V gene end was trimmed by 4 bases and the J gene end by 4 bases; junction bases not matched to a gene: 2. The CDR3 coding sequence is TGCGCCAGCAGCGTGGGACAGGGCTATGGCTACACCTTC. Protein sequence: CASSVGQGYGYTF.

This rearrangement joins TRBV5-1 to TRBJ1-3, with a weak D call TRBD1 (6 bases). The CDR3 covers 17 residues. Trimming left V 1 base short and J 0 bases short, with 14 bases between. Germline-derived CDR1 and CDR2 are SGHRS and YFSETQ. CDR3 protein: CASSLNDRPSSGNTIYF. The CDR3 region has the DNA TGCGCCAGCAGCTTGAACGACAGGCCCTCCTCTGGAAACACCATATATTTT.

This clone has only one observation. The genes are TRBV2 and TRBJ1-5; TRBD1 might be the D (5 bases). Trimming removed 6 bases at V and 0 bases at J, with 21 bases between. CDR1 is SNHLY, CDR2 FYNNEI, per germline. This CDR3 has 18 residues. DNA of the CDR3: TGTGCCAGCAGCCCTACCGACAGTAACCTCTATAGCAATCAGCCCCAGCATTTT. Its translation: CASSPTDSNLYSNQPQHF.

The CDR3 here is CASSPGQQETQYF. CDR3 DNA: TGTGCCAGCAGCCCAGGACAGCAAGAGACCCAGTACTTC. The chain is built from TRBV7-8 and TRBJ2-5; tentative D call: TRBD1 (6 bases). The germline V gene encodes CDR1 SGHVS and CDR2 FQNEAQ. Trimming took off 5 bases at V and 2 bases at J, with 9 bases between the two ends. This CDR3 is 13 amino acids long.

The chain has TRBV5-1 and TRBJ2-1; a weak D match, TRBD2 (6 bases). CDR1 is SGHRS, CDR2 YFSETQ, per germline. This CDR3 region has 18 residues. V was cut by 0 bases and J by 4 bases, with 20 bases left in between. The CDR3 protein is CASSLAGERVGGYNEQFF. The DNA of the CDR3 is TGCGCCAGCAGCTTGGCGGGGGAGCGTGTAGGAGGTTACAATGAGCAGTTCTTC.

V is TRBV11-1 and J is TRBJ1-2; TRBD1 matches 9 bases. The trim removed 4 bases at V and 2 bases at J, leaving 5 bases unmatched. Germline loops: CDR1 SGHAT, CDR2 FQDESV (reference sequence). This CDR3 region has 15 residues. The CDR3 loop reads CASSSRTGENYGYTF. The CDR3 nucleotides read TGTGCCAGCAGCTCTCGGACAGGGGAAAACTATGGCTACACCTTC.

The chain employs TRBV10-3 and TRBJ2-1; 8 bases line up with TRBD1. Germline-derived CDR1 and CDR2 are ENHRY and SYGVKD. The V gene end was trimmed by 0 bases and the J gene end by 5 bases; junction bases not matched to a gene: 6. The CDR3 covers 16 residues. CDR3 protein: CAISESAQGVNNEQFF. DNA of the CDR3: TGTGCCATCAGTGAGTCAGCACAGGGGGTAAACAATGAGCAGTTCTTC.

The chain recombines TRBV15 with TRBJ1-1; no reliable D call. V dropped 1 base and J dropped 5 bases, with 23 bases sitting between them. The CDR3 spans 18 residues. Germline V lookup: CDR1 LNHNV, CDR2 YYDKDF (reference sequence). The CDR3 loop reads CATSRVFEVWQIGTEAFF. The CDR3 DNA reads TGTGCCACCAGCAGAGTTTTCGAGGTTTGGCAGATCGGGACTGAAGCTTTCTTT. The complete variable domain, with remaining parts taken from reference TRBV15 and TRBJ1-1, reads DAMVIQNPRYQVTQFGKPVTLSCSQTLNHNVMYWYQQKSSQAPKLLFHYYDKDFNNEADTPDNFQSRRPNTSFCFLDIRSPGLGDTAMYLCATSRVFEVWQIGTEAFFGQGTRLTVV.

CDR3: CASSLRGETQYF. The CDR3 coding sequence is TGTGCCAGCAGCTTAAGGGGGGAGACCCAGTACTTC. This chain uses TRBV5-4 with TRBJ2-5; perhaps TRBD1 as D (6 bases). Trimming took off 2 bases at V and 5 bases at J, with 7 bases between the two ends. The CDR3 length is 12 residues. Germline V gene sequence: CDR1 SGHNT, CDR2 YYREEE (reference sequence). The full variable domain, with the rest looked up from reference TRBV5-4 and TRBJ2-5, is ETGVTQSPTHLIKTRGQQVTLRCSSQSGHNTVSWYQQALGQGPQFIFQYYREEENGRGNFPPRFSGLQFPNYSSELNVNALELDDSALYLCASSLRGETQYFGPGTRLLVL.

CDR3 bases: TGTGCCAGCAGCTCTGGGACAGGGGGGACCTATGGCTACACCTTC. This codes for CASSSGTGGTYGYTF. V usage is TRBV7-8 and J usage is TRBJ1-2; TRBD1 agrees at 11 bases. Germline values: CDR1 SGHVS, CDR2 FQNEAQ. This CDR3 region has 15 residues. The V segment lost 4 bases and the J segment 4 bases; nucleotides outside the gene matches: 5.

The V and J genes are TRBV24-1 and TRBJ1-5, with TRBD1 as a possible D gene (5 bases). The length of the CDR3 is 14 residues. V was trimmed by 2 bases and J by 5 bases, leaving 9 bases between them. Per the germline V gene, CDR1 is KGHDR and CDR2 is SFDVKD. The DNA for the CDR3 is TGTGCCACCAGTGATTCTTCGGGGGATCAGCCCCAGCATTTT. Protein product: CATSDSSGDQPQHF.

V is TRBV4-1 and J is TRBJ2-5, with D uncertain. The germline V and J ends were trimmed by 1 base and 5 bases, with 8 bases remaining between them. CDR1 is MGHRA, CDR2 YSYEKL, per germline. The CDR3 contains 13 residues. The DNA for the CDR3 is TGCGCCAGCAGCCAAGCCGGTGTGGAGACCCAGTACTTC. Residues: CASSQAGVETQYF.

This clone was observed a few times. Other DNA sequences of this sample code for an identical CDR3. This chain connects TRBV5-1 to TRBJ1-5; 9 bases fit TRBD1. This CDR3 is built from 14 residues. CDR1 is SGHRS, CDR2 YFSETQ, per germline. V was clipped by 5 bases and J by 2 bases; unmatched bases: 2. The CDR3 region is CASSRTGGNQPQHF. As DNA, the CDR3 is TGCGCCAGCAGTAGGACAGGGGGCAATCAGCCCCAGCATTTT.